Following are 10 T cell receptor beta chains from one sample sequenced in a study of T cells in Graves' hyperthyroidism and ophthalmopathy. RNA transcripts served as the template for amplifying TCR beta CDR3 regions. RT-PCR in the first round (using the HTBI primer set) targeted the TCR CDR3. Each CDR3 protein is one row after TCRdb ran MiXCR on the multiplex PCR reads. The sample records about 59,000 distinct CDR3 sequences, approximately 53% being singletons. Sequences were obtained from blood. These receptors all stem from a woman aged 55 to 70 with Graves' ophthalmopathy.

The CDR3 protein is CATSTPRGSGESPLHF. The CDR3 nucleotides read TGTGCCACCAGCACACCTAGGGGGAGTGGGGAATCACCCCTCCACTTT. V usage is TRBV15 and J usage is TRBJ1-6, with D tentatively TRBD1 (6 bases). This CDR3 spans 16 amino acids. The germline V gene has CDR1 LNHNV and CDR2 YYDKDF (reference sequence). V dropped 4 bases and J dropped 10 bases, with 20 bases sitting between them. The complete variable domain, with remaining parts taken from reference TRBV15 and TRBJ1-6, reads DAMVIQNPRYQVTQFGKPVTLSCSQTLNHNVMYWYQQKSSQAPKLLFHYYDKDFNNEADTPDNFQSRRPNTSFCFLDIRSPGLGDTAMYLCATSTPRGSGESPLHFGNGTRLTVT.

The table lists this clonotype with many counts. The CDR3 here is CASSFFSGQETQYF. In DNA, the CDR3 is TGTGCCAGCAGCTTTTTCAGCGGTCAAGAGACCCAGTACTTC. V gene TRBV11-2 combines with J gene TRBJ2-5; the D gene is possibly TRBD2 (5 bases). The CDR3 is 14 residues long. CDR1 is SGHAT and CDR2 is FQNNGV in the germline V gene. V lost 3 bases and J 2 bases, leaving 10 bases between the germline ends.

This clonotype showed up many times. This chain uses TRBV5-1 with TRBJ1-1; tentatively, D is TRBD1 (5 bases). Germline V CDR1 and CDR2: SGHRS, YFSETQ. V lost 5 bases to trimming and J lost 3 bases, with 8 bases between them. This CDR3 has 12 amino acids. CDR3 in amino acids: CASREGYTEAFF. As DNA, the CDR3 is TGCGCCAGCAGAGAGGGGTACACTGAAGCTTTCTTT.

This clonotype was detected ten times or more. The chain is built from TRBV2 and TRBJ1-4; 10 nucleotides match TRBD1. This CDR3 contains 14 residues. Germline CDR1 is SNHLY and CDR2 is FYNNEI. V dropped 6 bases and J dropped 6; count of bases not matched to a gene: 4. The CDR3 DNA sequence: TGTGCCAGCAGCGCGGACAGGGGGGATGAAAAACTGTTTTTT. Protein: CASSADRGDEKLFF.

There are many counts of this clonotype. Just one base apart from a much larger clone, this may be a read error. CDR3 loop: CASSPPGRAYEQYF. In DNA form, the CDR3 reads TGTGCCAGCAGCCCACCGGGACGGGCCTACGAGCAGTACTTC. The V gene is TRBV4-2, the J gene TRBJ2-7; D possibly uses TRBD1 or TRBD2 (5 bases each). The CDR3 runs 14 residues. V lost 4 bases, J lost 2 bases, and 12 bases lay in between. Germline lookup yields CDR1 LGHNA and CDR2 YNFKEQ.

This clonotype was seen many times. The J gene is TRBJ1-3, the V gene TRBV6-6; 7 bases fit TRBD1. This CDR3 contains 17 residues. CDR1 is MNHNY, CDR2 SVGAGI, per germline (reference sequence). J was trimmed by 2 bases and V by 5 bases; bases with no gene match: 12. For the CDR3, the DNA is TGTGCCAGCAGTCGAACTTCCGGACAGGTCCCTGGAAACACCATATATTTT. It translates to CASSRTSGQVPGNTIYF.

The J gene is TRBJ2-1, the V gene TRBV7-9; D might be TRBD2 (5 bases). V was pared by 6 bases and J by 0 bases, with 15 bases between. Germline V lookup: CDR1 SEHNR, CDR2 FQNEAQ (reference sequence). CDR3 length equals 16 residues. This CDR3 is CASSARETSSYNEQFF. CDR3 nucleotide sequence: TGTGCCAGCAGTGCTAGGGAGACGAGCTCCTACAATGAGCAGTTCTTC.

This clonotype appeared many times. This may be a read error, as it is one base from a much larger clone. CDR3 nucleotides: TGTGCCAGTAGTATTACCCCTTCAGATTCCGGAAACACCATATATTTT. It encodes CASSITPSDSGNTIYF. This sequence joins TRBV19 and TRBJ1-3; D unclear. The CDR3 is 16 amino acids. The germline CDR1 and CDR2 sequences are LNHDA and SQIVND (reference sequence). The V and J ends lost 3 bases and 4 bases respectively, with 16 bases between them. The whole variable domain, filled in from reference TRBV19 and TRBJ1-3, reads DGGITQSPKYLFRKEGQNVTLSCEQNLNHDAMYWYRQDPGQGLRLIYYSQIVNDFQKGDIAEGYSVSREKKESFPLTVTSAQKNPTAFYLCASSITPSDSGNTIYFGEGSWLTVV.

The V call is TRBV7-2, the J call TRBJ1-3; tentatively, D is TRBD1 (5 bases). With 7 bases removed from V and 4 bases from J, the gap between germline ends came to 14 bases. Germline lookup yields CDR1 SGHTA and CDR2 FQGNSA. The CDR3 is 14 residues long. CDR3 sequence: CASTFRRQGNTIYF. As DNA, the CDR3 is TGTGCCAGCACATTCCGACGACAGGGAAACACCATATATTTT.

The chain carries TRBV5-1 and TRBJ2-7, with D perhaps matching TRBD1 (6 bases). Per germline, CDR1 SGHRS and CDR2 YFSETQ. The CDR3 consists of 16 residues. The ends were cut back, 0 bases at V and 3 bases at J, with 16 bases in the middle. CDR3 residues: CASSLGGGHYGYEQYF. CDR3 coding DNA: TGCGCCAGCAGCTTGGGTGGGGGCCACTATGGCTACGAGCAGTACTTC. Filled out from reference TRBV5-1 and TRBJ2-7, the complete variable domain reads KAGVTQTPRYLIKTRGQQVTLSCSPISGHRSVSWYQQTPGQGLQFLFEYFSETQRNKGNFPGRFSGRQFSNSRSEMNVSTLELGDSALYLCASSLGGGHYGYEQYFGPGTRLTVT.